A single sample gave rise to the 29 T cell receptor beta chains below, sequenced in a study of cytomegalovirus exposure and HLA in healthy donors. The PCR was carried out with 60 Vbeta primers and 13 Jbeta primers. The table came from immunoSEQ multiplex PCR; TCRdb's copy has only in-frame clones and leaves some out. The listing records 150,000 or so clones. Sample: PBMCs. Every receptor here comes from a woman aged 45-65 years in good health and CMV-seronegative.

This chain joins TRBV29-1 and TRBJ2-5; TRBD1 agrees at 8 bases. CDR1 is SQVTM, CDR2 ANQGSEA, per germline. V lost 3 bases and J lost 5; bases outside the gene matches: 5. This CDR3 comprises 13 residues. CDR3: CSVDPTGGETQYF. The CDR3 DNA sequence: TGCAGCGTTGACCCAACAGGGGGGGAGACCCAGTACTTC.

This chain uses TRBV9 with TRBJ2-3; 12 nucleotides align to TRBD2. The V gene end was trimmed by 4 bases and the J gene end by 2 bases; junction bases not matched to a gene: 11. Per the germline V gene, CDR1 is SGDLS and CDR2 is YYNGEE. The CDR3 is made up of 18 amino acids. Written as DNA, the CDR3 is TGTGCCAGCAGCTCACGCCCTGGACTAGCGGGGACCACAGATACGCAGTATTTT. Its translation: CASSSRPGLAGTTDTQYF.

The chain has TRBV15 and TRBJ2-5; no definite D call. Germline loops: CDR1 LNHNV, CDR2 YYDKDF (reference sequence). The V end was cut by 2 bases, the J end by 3 bases, with 16 bases between. The CDR3 runs 16 residues. CDR3 sequence (DNA): TGTGCCACCAGCAGACACCGCGGAGCGCCTAAAGAGACCCAGTACTTC. It translates to CATSRHRGAPKETQYF.

The chain links TRBV4-2 to TRBJ1-5; no firm D call. This CDR3 spans 15 amino acids. The V gene lost 0 bases and the J gene lost 1 base, with 7 bases spanning the gap. Germline V gene data show CDR1 as LGHNA and CDR2 as YNFKEQ. CDR3 DNA sequence: TGTGCCAGCAGCCAAGATTCTAGGAGCAATCAGCCCCAGCATTTT. As protein: CASSQDSRSNQPQHF.

The CDR3 reads CASSPPSNTDTQYF. The CDR3 DNA sequence: TGTGCCAGCTCACCACCTTCAAACACAGATACGCAGTATTTT. This sequence joins TRBV18 and TRBJ2-3; D uncertain. CDR1 KGHSH and CDR2 LQKENI come from the germline V gene. V was shortened by 0 bases and J by 2 bases, with 6 bases between the two germline ends. The CDR3 is 14 residues long. The full variable domain, completed using reference TRBV18 and TRBJ2-3, is NAGVMQNPRHLVRRRGQEARLRCSPMKGHSHVYWYRQLPEEGLKFMVYLQKENIIDESGMPKERFSAEFPKEGPSILRIQQVVRGDSAAYFCASSPPSNTDTQYFGPGTRLTVL.

The V call is TRBV7-7, the J call TRBJ2-3; D gene ambiguous. The CDR3 contains 14 residues. Germline V gene lookup returns CDR1 SSHAT and CDR2 FNYEAQ (reference sequence). Trimming stripped 1 base from V and 1 base from J, with 6 bases between. This CDR3 reads CASSLGARTDTQYF. CDR3 bases: TGTGCCAGCAGCTTAGGCGCCCGCACAGATACGCAGTATTTT. The whole variable domain, filled in from reference TRBV7-7 and TRBJ2-3, reads GAGVSQSPRYKVTKRGQDVTLRCDPISSHATLYWYQQALGQGPEFLTYFNYEAQPDKSGLPSDRFSAERPEGSISTLTIQRTEQRDSAMYRCASSLGARTDTQYFGPGTRLTVL.

This chain uses TRBV10-3 with TRBJ1-1; tentative D call: TRBD1 (6 bases). The CDR3 is 13 amino acids. Trimming pared 0 bases from V and 4 bases from J, leaving 6 bases between. CDR1 ENHRY and CDR2 SYGVKD come from the germline V gene. CDR3 amino acids: CAISESGGTEAFF. The DNA of the CDR3 is TGTGCCATCAGTGAGTCAGGGGGCACTGAAGCTTTCTTT.

The chain couples TRBV28 to TRBJ1-2, with a weak D call TRBD1 (5 bases). V shed 8 bases and J shed 4 bases, with 11 bases lying between them. The germline CDR1 and CDR2 sequences are MDHEN and SYDVKM. The CDR3 runs 12 residues. The CDR3 loop is CASGRGGYGYTF. CDR3 DNA sequence: TGTGCCAGCGGAAGGGGAGGCTATGGCTACACCTTC.

This sequence joins TRBV13 and TRBJ2-3; D call uncertain. Germline V gene sequence: CDR1 PRHDT, CDR2 FYEKMQ (reference sequence). V lost 0 bases, J lost 4 bases, and 11 bases lay in between. The CDR3 contains 15 residues. The CDR3 reads CASSLGGSPADTQYF. CDR3 bases: TGTGCCAGCAGCTTAGGAGGTAGCCCCGCAGATACGCAGTATTTT.

The rearrangement uses TRBV7-3 and TRBJ2-7; 7 bases agree with TRBD2. V lost 3 bases and J lost 2; bases outside the gene matches: 1. The CDR3 is 13 amino acids. Germline CDR1 SGHTA, CDR2 FQGTGA. The CDR3 sequence is CASSFSGTYEQYF. The CDR3 region has the DNA TGTGCCAGCAGCTTCAGCGGGACCTACGAGCAGTACTTC.

The chain has TRBV7-9 and TRBJ2-2; tentatively, D is TRBD2 (6 bases). This CDR3 contains 14 residues. Germline V gene lookup returns CDR1 SEHNR and CDR2 FQNEAQ (reference sequence). V lost 7 bases and J lost 2, with 11 bases in between. The CDR3 coding sequence is TGTGCCAGCAACGCCGGGAGTAACACCGGGGAGCTGTTTTTT. Its translation is CASNAGSNTGELFF. The full variable domain, rest sourced from reference TRBV7-9 and TRBJ2-2, is DTGVSQNPRHKITKRGQNVTFRCDPISEHNRLYWYRQTLGQGPEFLTYFQNEAQLEKSRLLSDRFSAERPKGSFSTLEIQRTEQGDSAMYLCASNAGSNTGELFFGEGSRLTVL.

CDR3 residues: CASGQDRATQPQHF. Written as DNA, the CDR3 is TGTGCCAGCGGGCAGGACAGGGCGACTCAGCCCCAGCATTTT. The rearrangement uses TRBV7-8 and TRBJ1-5; 8 positions agree with TRBD1. V lost 8 bases to trimming and J lost 6 bases; unmatched junction nucleotides: 9. The V gene's germline CDR1 is SGHVS and CDR2 FQNEAQ. The CDR3 spans 14 residues. The entire variable domain, with the rest obtained from reference TRBV7-8 and TRBJ1-5, is as follows: GAGVSQSPRYKVAKRGQDVALRCDPISGHVSLFWYQQALGQGPEFLTYFQNEAQLDKSGLPSDRFFAERPEGSVSTLKIQRTQQEDSAVYLCASGQDRATQPQHFGDGTRLSIL.

This chain links TRBV18 with TRBJ2-3; perhaps TRBD1 as D (5 bases). This CDR3 spans 15 amino acids. V was shortened by 2 bases and J by 0 bases, with 9 bases between the two germline ends. CDR1 is KGHSH and CDR2 is LQKENI in the germline V gene. The DNA of the CDR3 is TGTGCCAGCTCACCATATGCAGGGAGCACAGATACGCAGTATTTT. Amino acids: CASSPYAGSTDTQYF.

A note on this clone: Other DNA sequences in this specimen translate into the identical CDR3. The chain combines TRBV9 with TRBJ2-1, with a possible D match to TRBD2 (5 bases). CDR3 length equals 15 residues. With 3 bases removed from V and 0 bases from J, the gap between germline ends came to 10 bases. CDR1 is SGDLS, CDR2 YYNGEE, per germline. CDR3 nucleotides: TGTGCCAGCAGCGCCAGCGGAAGCTCCTACAATGAGCAGTTCTTC. Its translation: CASSASGSSYNEQFF.

Points on this clone: An end of the junction differs from the germline gene, which may be a read error. V is TRBV9 and J is TRBJ1-2; TRBD1 agrees at 9 bases. CDR3 size: 15 residues. The germline V gene has CDR1 SGDLS and CDR2 YYNGEE. The CDR3 here is CASTVTGGSSYGYTF. Here the CDR3 DNA reads TGTGCCAGCACCGTAACAGGGGGCTCAAGCTATGGCTACACCTTC.

The V and J genes are TRBV19 and TRBJ2-3; TRBD2 matches 7 bases. V shed 7 bases and J 7 bases; nucleotides not matched to a gene: 2. The CDR3 has 11 amino acids. Per the germline V gene, CDR1 is LNHDA and CDR2 is SQIVND (reference sequence). The DNA of the CDR3 is TGTGCCAGTACTAGCGGCTATACGCAGTATTTT. As protein: CASTSGYTQYF.

Points on this clone: This same CDR3 is encoded by further DNA sequences in the sample. The chain combines TRBV29-1 with TRBJ2-7; 9 nucleotides agree with TRBD2. Germline trimming cut 1 base from V and 1 base from J; bases unmatched to any gene: 2. This CDR3 region has 14 residues. Germline-derived CDR1 and CDR2 are SQVTM and ANQGSEA. The CDR3 loop reads CSVEGLAGSYEQYF. Here the CDR3 DNA reads TGCAGCGTTGAAGGGCTAGCGGGGTCCTACGAGCAGTACTTC.

This rearrangement joins TRBV18 to TRBJ2-5; 8 nucleotides line up with TRBD1. The end of the DNA is better explained by TRBJ2-7, so the J call may be wrong. The CDR3 totals 15 residues. Germline assignment: CDR1 KGHSH and CDR2 LQKENI. The CDR3 nucleotides are TGTGCCAGCTCACCACGGTGGACAGGGTCCTACGAGCAGTACTTC. This translates into CASSPRWTGSYEQYF.

The chain has TRBV4-1 and TRBJ1-4; no reliable D call. The CDR3 length is 17 residues. Germline loops: CDR1 MGHRA, CDR2 YSYEKL. Deletions cut 0 bases from V and 0 bases from J, with 11 bases between. CDR3 residues: CASSQDGQPSTNEKLFF. The DNA for the CDR3 is TGCGCCAGCAGCCAAGATGGGCAGCCGTCAACTAATGAAAAACTGTTTTTT.

V and J are TRBV5-1 and TRBJ1-2, with TRBD1 matching 8 bases. Germline lookup yields CDR1 SGHRS and CDR2 YFSETQ. The CDR3 is 17 residues long. The J segment lost 8 bases and the V segment lost 4 bases, leaving 19 bases of the junction unmatched. This CDR3 reads CASSIETGEPAESGYTF. In nucleotides, the CDR3 is TGCGCCAGCAGCATCGAGACAGGGGAGCCTGCTGAGAGCGGCTACACCTTC.

The rearrangement uses TRBV30 and TRBJ2-4; 7 positions agree with TRBD2. From germline, CDR1 is GTSNPN and CDR2 SVGIG (reference sequence). This CDR3 spans 16 amino acids. The V segment lost 4 bases and the J segment 1 base; nucleotides outside the gene matches: 10. This CDR3 reads CAWKVFWEGAKNIQYF. The CDR3 coding sequence is TGTGCCTGGAAGGTGTTCTGGGAGGGGGCCAAAAACATTCAGTACTTC. The full variable domain, rest sourced from reference TRBV30 and TRBJ2-4, is SQTIHQWPATLVQPVGSPLSLECTVEGTSNPNLYWYRQAAGRGLQLLFYSVGIGQISSEVPQNLSASRPQDRQFILSSKKLLLSDSGFYLCAWKVFWEGAKNIQYFGAGTRLSVL.

This chain uses TRBV7-9 with TRBJ1-4; 7 bases match TRBD1. V lost 5 bases to trimming and J lost 5 bases; unmatched junction nucleotides: 8. The CDR3 is 15 residues long. Per germline, CDR1 SEHNR and CDR2 FQNEAQ (reference sequence). The CDR3 DNA sequence: TGTGCCAGCAGCAAGGACAGGCCACCAAATGAAAAACTGTTTTTT. Translation gives CASSKDRPPNEKLFF.

The V call is TRBV20-1, the J call TRBJ2-1; D gene ambiguous. The germline CDR1 and CDR2 sequences are DFQATT and SNEGSKA (reference sequence). The length of the CDR3 is 11 residues. Trimming shortened V by 5 bases and J by 10 bases, and 12 bases separated the two germline ends. CDR3 DNA: TGCAGTGCTGACCTAGATGGGGAGCAGTTCTTC. It is translated as CSADLDGEQFF.

The chain carries TRBV27 and TRBJ2-3; 11 positions match TRBD1. Trimming removed 8 bases from V and 2 bases from J; junction bases left unmatched: 6. The CDR3 sequence is 15 residues long. CDR1 is MNHEY and CDR2 is SMNVEV in the germline V gene (reference sequence). The chain's CDR3 is CASSWTGGPTDTQYF. CDR3 nucleotide sequence: TGTGCCAGCTCCTGGACAGGGGGCCCCACAGATACGCAGTATTTT.

This rearrangement joins TRBV2 to TRBJ2-1, with 10 positions matching TRBD1. Germline CDR1 SNHLY, CDR2 FYNNEI. The CDR3 sequence is 15 residues long. Trimming cost V 4 bases and J 2 bases; bases outside gene matches: 2. CDR3 in DNA: TGTGCCAGCAGTGGGGACAGGGGCGCCTACAATGAGCAGTTCTTC. This encodes CASSGDRGAYNEQFF.

In DNA form, the CDR3 reads TGTGCCAGCAGCTTGGGAAGGGACACGTACGAGCAGTACTTC. It yields the protein CASSLGRDTYEQYF. The V call is TRBV5-8, the J call TRBJ2-7, with a tentative D call TRBD1 (6 bases). The germline V and J ends were trimmed by 0 bases and 4 bases, with 11 bases remaining between them. This CDR3 region has 14 residues. Germline lookup yields CDR1 SGHTS and CDR2 YDEGEE. Complete variable domain (other parts from reference TRBV5-8 and TRBJ2-7): EAGVTQSPTHLIKTRGQQATLRCSPISGHTSVYWYQQALGLGLQFLLWYDEGEERNRGNFPPRFSGRQFPNYSSELNVNALELEDSALYLCASSLGRDTYEQYFGPGTRLTVT.

The chain carries TRBV7-9 and TRBJ1-2, with no clear D. Trimming removed 0 bases at V and 8 bases at J, with 10 bases between. This CDR3 spans 13 amino acids. Germline lookup yields CDR1 SEHNR and CDR2 FQNEAQ (reference sequence). This chain's CDR3 is CASSLADLGGYTF. CDR3 nucleotides: TGTGCCAGCAGCTTAGCGGACTTAGGGGGCTACACCTTC.

The chain combines TRBV7-2 with TRBJ1-6; TRBD1 is a possible D gene (6 bases). V gave up 7 bases and J gave up 2 bases, with 12 bases separating them. The CDR3 extends over 15 amino acids. The germline gives CDR1 SGHTA, CDR2 FQGNSA. CDR3 nucleotides: TGTGCCAGCACCCAGGGGAGAACCTATAATTCACCCCTCCACTTT. Protein: CASTQGRTYNSPLHF.

CDR3: CATKIEGARGEKLFF. The DNA of the CDR3 is TGTGCCACTAAGATCGAAGGGGCGAGGGGGGAAAAACTGTTTTTT. The rearrangement uses TRBV6-5 and TRBJ1-4; D perhaps matches TRBD1 (6 bases). V gave up 10 bases and J gave up 8 bases, with 23 bases separating them. This CDR3 is built from 15 residues. Germline lookup yields CDR1 MNHEY and CDR2 SVGAGI.